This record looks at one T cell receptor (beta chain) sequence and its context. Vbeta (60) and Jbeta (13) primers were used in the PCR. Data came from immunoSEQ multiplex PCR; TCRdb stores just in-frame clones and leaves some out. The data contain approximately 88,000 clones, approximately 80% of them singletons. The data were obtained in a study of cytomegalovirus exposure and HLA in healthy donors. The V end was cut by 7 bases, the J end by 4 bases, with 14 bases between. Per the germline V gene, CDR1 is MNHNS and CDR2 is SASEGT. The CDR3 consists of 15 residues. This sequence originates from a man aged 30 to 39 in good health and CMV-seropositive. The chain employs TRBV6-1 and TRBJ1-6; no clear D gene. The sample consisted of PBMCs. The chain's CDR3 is CASTERAGYNSPLHF. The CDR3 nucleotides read TGTGCCAGCACCGAGCGGGCAGGTTATAATTCACCCCTCCACTTT.